These 16 T cell receptor beta chains were all obtained from the same sample, sequenced in a study of shared clonotypes between healthy human individuals. Clones were read by immunoSEQ multiplex PCR, and TCRdb kept only the in-frame ones, dropping some. The table records about 490,000 clones, roughly 85% of them present only once. Sequenced material: PBMCs. The receptor set was obtained from a woman aged 40 to 50 in good health. Some clones in this sample may be carry-over from other donors' samples.

V gene TRBV9 combines with J gene TRBJ2-1; tentative D call: TRBD2 (5 bases). This CDR3 has 15 residues. Trimming shortened V by 0 bases and J by 7 bases, and 14 bases separated the two germline ends. Germline V gene sequence: CDR1 SGDLS, CDR2 YYNGEE. The CDR3 here is CASSVVALPGNEQFF. The CDR3 nucleotides read TGTGCCAGCAGCGTAGTGGCCCTTCCGGGAAATGAGCAGTTCTTC.

This rearrangement joins TRBV7-2 to TRBJ1-5, with D uncertain. V was trimmed by 0 bases and J by 10 bases, leaving 10 bases between them. The CDR3 is made up of 13 amino acids. CDR1 SGHTA and CDR2 FQGNSA come from the germline V gene. CDR3 sequence (DNA): TGTGCCAGCAGCTTAGCGTCACATCCCCCCCAGCATTTT. Translating it yields CASSLASHPPQHF.

The chain carries TRBV28 and TRBJ1-2; D possibly corresponds to TRBD1 (5 bases). The CDR3 totals 15 residues. Trimming pared 3 bases from V and 1 base from J, leaving 12 bases between. CDR1 and CDR2 (germline): MDHEN, SYDVKM. CDR3 bases: TGTGCCAGCAGTTTGACGGGGCCCATTAACTATGGCTACACCTTC. Its protein is CASSLTGPINYGYTF.

The rearrangement uses TRBV10-3 and TRBJ1-5; the D gene is possibly TRBD1 (5 bases). Trimming took 10 bases from V and 1 from J, leaving 8 bases between them. This CDR3 comprises 12 residues. CDR1 is ENHRY and CDR2 is SYGVKD in the germline V gene. CDR3: CATWDSNQPQHF. DNA for the CDR3: TGTGCCACCTGGGACAGCAATCAGCCCCAGCATTTT.

The chain employs TRBV5-1 and TRBJ1-2; D uncertain. The germline V gene has CDR1 SGHRS and CDR2 YFSETQ. The CDR3 runs to 13 residues. The ends were cut back, 0 bases at V and 0 bases at J, with 3 bases in the middle. The CDR3 loop reads CASSLVSNYGYTF. The CDR3, as DNA: TGCGCCAGCAGCTTGGTTTCTAACTATGGCTACACCTTC.

This rearrangement joins TRBV7-3 to TRBJ2-7; the match to TRBD2 covers 10 bases. From germline, CDR1 is SGHTA and CDR2 FQGTGA. This CDR3 is built from 15 residues. Germline trimming cut 4 bases from V and 3 bases from J; bases unmatched to any gene: 6. The CDR3 DNA reads TGTGCCAGCAGCTCAGCTAGCGGGAGCATCTACGAGCAGTACTTC. Protein product: CASSSASGSIYEQYF.

This chain connects TRBV7-3 to TRBJ2-2; D ambiguous. Trimming shortened V by 5 bases and J by 4 bases, and 8 bases separated the two germline ends. From germline, CDR1 is SGHTA and CDR2 FQGTGA. The CDR3 is 13 amino acids. As DNA, the CDR3 is TGTGCCAGCAGCCCAGACTTCACCGGGGAGCTGTTTTTT. Translated, it gives CASSPDFTGELFF. The complete variable domain, with remaining parts taken from reference TRBV7-3 and TRBJ2-2, reads GAGVSQTPSNKVTEKGKYVELRCDPISGHTALYWYRQSLGQGPEFLIYFQGTGAADDSGLPNDRFFAVRPEGSVSTLKIQRTERGDSAVYLCASSPDFTGELFFGEGSRLTVL.

The gene calls are TRBV11-2 and TRBJ1-5; weak D call: TRBD1 (6 bases). The CDR3 totals 13 residues. Germline CDR1 and CDR2: SGHAT and FQNNGV. Trimming shortened V by 5 bases and J by 5 bases, and 10 bases separated the two germline ends. The CDR3 sequence: CASSLGGHQPQHF. CDR3 nucleotide sequence: TGTGCCAGCAGCCTGGGGGGGCATCAGCCCCAGCATTTT.

CDR3 bases: TGTGCCAGCAGCGGGACCGGGCCGGGAGGCGAGCAGTACTTC. Translated: CASSGTGPGGEQYF. This chain links TRBV7-2 with TRBJ2-7; 7 nucleotides align to TRBD2. Per the germline V gene, CDR1 is SGHTA and CDR2 is FQGNSA. The CDR3 totals 14 residues. Losses at the gene ends were 5 bases for V and 6 bases for J; bases not matched to a gene: 10.

The chain joins TRBV19 to TRBJ2-1, with TRBD1 as a possible D gene (6 bases). The germline V gene has CDR1 LNHDA and CDR2 SQIVND (reference sequence). Trimming cost V 3 bases and J 6 bases, with 18 bases left between them. The CDR3 sequence is 16 residues long. CDR3 sequence reads: CASSIPQGMSGNEQFF. In DNA, the CDR3 is TGTGCCAGTAGTATCCCCCAGGGGATGAGCGGCAATGAGCAGTTCTTC.

This chain joins TRBV5-1 and TRBJ2-3, with TRBD2 matching over 7 bases. Germline loops: CDR1 SGHRS, CDR2 YFSETQ. With V trimmed by 4 bases and J by 1 base, 15 bases remained unmatched. The CDR3 length is 18 residues. CDR3 in DNA: TGCGCCAGCAGCCTCCAGGGAACTAGCGTCGGAGGCACAGATACGCAGTATTTT. Protein sequence: CASSLQGTSVGGTDTQYF.

J is TRBJ2-2 and V is TRBV10-2, with 11 positions matching TRBD2. J lost 6 bases, V lost 8 bases, and 11 bases had no gene match. The CDR3 runs to 16 residues. Germline values: CDR1 WSHSY, CDR2 SAAADI. The CDR3 DNA reads as TGCGCCAGCTGTTCCTTTACTAGCGGGAGTTCCGGGGAGCTGTTTTTT. Its translation: CASCSFTSGSSGELFF.

V is TRBV29-1 and J is TRBJ2-6, with D possibly being TRBD2 (6 bases). In germline, CDR1 is SQVTM, CDR2 ANQGSEA. The germline V and J ends were trimmed by 6 bases and 0 bases, with 15 bases remaining between them. The length of the CDR3 is 16 residues. This chain's CDR3 is CSVLEGPVSGANVLTF. CDR3 coding DNA: TGCAGCGTGTTGGAGGGGCCTGTCTCTGGGGCCAACGTCCTGACTTTC.

This rearrangement joins TRBV6-1 to TRBJ2-2, with D tentatively TRBD1 (5 bases). Germline lookup yields CDR1 MNHNS and CDR2 SASEGT. V was trimmed by 3 bases and J by 2 bases, leaving 13 bases between them. CDR3 size: 16 residues. CDR3 coding DNA: TGTGCCAGCAGTGAGATTACAGGCGATAACACCGGGGAGCTGTTTTTT. This encodes CASSEITGDNTGELFF.

This clone was counted a single time. V and J are TRBV19 and TRBJ1-1, with TRBD1 as a possible D gene (5 bases). Germline V gene sequence: CDR1 LNHDA, CDR2 SQIVND (reference sequence). The V end lost 7 bases, the J end lost 4 bases, and 19 bases lay between the germline ends. The CDR3 loop spans 15 amino acids. The CDR3 DNA is TGTGCCAGTAAAACGGGGCGCGGGGTAGGCACTGAAGCTTTCTTT. Encoded protein: CASKTGRGVGTEAFF.

V is TRBV5-4 and J is TRBJ2-2, with 7 bases lining up with TRBD2. The germline V gene encodes CDR1 SGHNT and CDR2 YYREEE (reference sequence). J was trimmed by 2 bases and V by 4 bases; bases with no gene match: 11. The CDR3 is 17 amino acids. CDR3 residues: CASSRKFLADNTGELFF. The CDR3 DNA reads as TGTGCCAGCAGCCGAAAATTCCTAGCGGACAACACCGGGGAGCTGTTTTTT.